Listed here is a single TCR beta chain. Its target is unknown. Since a much larger clone is just one base distant, this may be a read error. Sequencing used immunoSEQ multiplex PCR; TCRdb keeps in-frame clones, though not all of them. This table holds 550,000 to 600,000 clones, roughly 72% found once. Germline-derived CDR1 and CDR2 are LNHNV and YYDKDF (reference sequence). The CDR3 is 17 residues long. V was pared by 8 bases and J by 0 bases, with 16 bases of the junction left unmatched. This sample is part of a study of shared clonotypes between healthy human individuals. Study observations and caveats: An effect of sequencing depth on clonotype sharing among donors was expected.

The sequence derives from a woman aged 40 to 55 in good health. Some clones in this sample may be carry-over from other donors' samples. Sample: PBMCs. The chain joins TRBV15 to TRBJ2-7; the match to TRBD1 covers 7 bases. Here the CDR3 reads CATGTGTEVKVSYEQYF. The CDR3 bases are TGTGCCACCGGGACCGGGACAGAAGTAAAAGTCTCCTACGAGCAGTACTTC.